Listed here are 15 T cell receptor beta chains from one sample, sequenced in a study of T cells in Graves' hyperthyroidism and ophthalmopathy. From RNA transcripts, TCR beta CDR3 regions were amplified. Researchers ran a first-round RT-PCR on the TCR CDR3 using the HTBI primer set. TCRdb independently ran MiXCR on the multiplex PCR reads; one entry per CDR3 protein. The sample contains hundreds of thousands of distinct CDR3 sequences, about 15% of which appear only once. The specimen was blood. These receptors all stem from a woman in her thirties or forties with Graves' ophthalmopathy.

A few counts support this clonotype. This sequence joins TRBV7-2 and TRBJ2-7; 10 nucleotides line up with TRBD2. CDR1 is SGHTA, CDR2 FQGNSA, per germline. The CDR3 totals 15 residues. Trimming cost V 5 bases and J 5 bases; bases outside gene matches: 9. The CDR3 loop is CASSLMTSGWDEQYF. CDR3 in DNA: TGTGCCAGCAGCCTTATGACTAGCGGGTGGGACGAGCAGTACTTC.

In its sample, this clonotype was seen many times. The chain links TRBV9 to TRBJ2-5; the match to TRBD1 covers 12 bases. After removal of 0 bases from V and 5 bases from J, the junction contained 2 bases not matched to a gene. This CDR3 contains 15 residues. Germline-derived CDR1 and CDR2 are SGDLS and YYNGEE. CDR3 amino acids: CASSVGGTGGETQYF. In DNA, the CDR3 is TGTGCCAGCAGCGTAGGCGGGACAGGGGGCGAGACCCAGTACTTC.

This clonotype showed up many times. V usage is TRBV30 and J usage is TRBJ1-2; TRBD1 is a possible D gene (6 bases). V lost 6 bases to trimming and J lost 8 bases, with 13 bases between them. The CDR3 is made up of 11 amino acids. CDR1 and CDR2 from the germline V gene are GTSNPN and SVGIG (reference sequence). The CDR3 region is CACLWGLGYTF. The CDR3 bases are TGTGCCTGCCTTTGGGGGCTCGGCTACACCTTC.

The rearrangement uses TRBV19 and TRBJ1-6; D is unclear. Germline V gene data show CDR1 as LNHDA and CDR2 as SQIVND (reference sequence). Trimming took off 5 bases at V and 9 bases at J, with 8 bases between the two ends. This CDR3 has 12 residues. CDR3 DNA sequence: TGTGCCAGTAGTCCAGGTAGTTCACCCCTCCACTTT. It specifies CASSPGSSPLHF.

There are many counts of this clonotype. The genes are TRBV6-2 or TRBV6-3 and TRBJ2-7; 13 positions match TRBD2. The CDR3 runs 16 residues. Germline-derived CDR1 and CDR2 are MNHEY and SVGEGT. The junction had 2 bases not matched to a gene; V was cut back by 0 bases and J by 3 bases. CDR3 DNA sequence: TGTGCCAGCAGTTACTCCACTAGCGGGAGGGACTACGAGCAGTACTTC. This sequence encodes CASSYSTSGRDYEQYF.

In this sample, this clonotype turned up a few times. This chain uses TRBV3-1 with TRBJ2-7; 10 bases fit TRBD1. V was pared by 1 base and J by 9 bases, with 6 bases of the junction left unmatched. This CDR3 is 14 amino acids long. In germline, CDR1 is LGHDT, CDR2 YNNKEL (reference sequence). CDR3 coding DNA: TGTGCCAGCAGCCAAGCGGGACAGGGGCTGGGGCAGTACTTC. Its protein product is CASSQAGQGLGQYF.

This clonotype was seen at least ten times. J is TRBJ1-5 and V is TRBV6-4, with 7 positions matching TRBD1. V lost 8 bases and J lost 1; bases outside the gene matches: 14. This CDR3 region has 17 residues. Germline V CDR1 and CDR2: MRHNA, SNTAGT. DNA for the CDR3: TGTGCCAGCGGCCGTGGGGCAGGGGGTTGGAGCAATCAGCCCCAGCATTTT. Protein: CASGRGAGGWSNQPQHF.

This clonotype was found many times. This chain connects TRBV12-3 or TRBV12-4 to TRBJ1-5; D is uncertain. The V end lost 4 bases, the J end lost 0 bases, and 10 bases lay between the germline ends. This CDR3 comprises 15 residues. In DNA form, the CDR3 reads TGTGCCAGCAGTTCCCCGATATATAGCAATCAGCCCCAGCATTTT. It codes for CASSSPIYSNQPQHF.

This clonotype has at least ten counts. The chain joins TRBV4-1 to TRBJ2-7; 7 bases agree with TRBD2. Trimming took 5 bases from V and 4 from J; bases not matched to a gene: 8. The CDR3 totals 14 residues. Germline loops: CDR1 MGHRA, CDR2 YSYEKL. CDR3 nucleotide sequence: TGCGCCAGCAGCAACCGGGAGGCCGGTTACGAGCAGTACTTC. Translating gives CASSNREAGYEQYF.

The J gene is TRBJ2-7, the V gene TRBV24-1, with 8 bases identical to TRBD1. The CDR3 has 16 residues. Losses at the gene ends were 3 bases for V and 2 bases for J; bases not matched to a gene: 8. Germline CDR1 and CDR2: KGHDR and SFDVKD. The CDR3 bases are TGTGCCACCAGTGATCCTACCGGGACAGGCACCTACGAGCAGTACTTC. Protein: CATSDPTGTGTYEQYF.

This clonotype was seen only a few times. Its ends do not fully match the called genes, so a read error is possible. The gene calls are TRBV11-2 and TRBJ2-7; tentatively, D is TRBD2 (5 bases). The V gene's germline CDR1 is SGHAT and CDR2 FQNNGV. The CDR3 is made up of 14 amino acids. The CDR3 DNA reads as TGTGCCGGCAGCTTAAACTCGGGGTTCAACGAGCAGTACTTC. Amino acid sequence: CAGSLNSGFNEQYF.

This clonotype has ten or more counts. The V gene is TRBV6-6, the J gene TRBJ1-1; TRBD1 matches at 7 bases. V was clipped by 10 bases and J by 0 bases; unmatched bases: 8. Germline CDR1 MNHNY, CDR2 SVGAGI (reference sequence). The CDR3 totals 14 residues. CDR3 coding DNA: TGTGCCACCTACAGGGGCGACATGAACACTGAAGCTTTCTTT. This codes for CATYRGDMNTEAFF.

This clonotype appeared many times. This CDR3 reads CSVGSGVTGELFF. The CDR3 DNA sequence: TGCAGCGTTGGCAGTGGTGTCACCGGGGAGCTGTTTTTT. This chain connects TRBV29-1 to TRBJ2-2; D not certain. Per germline, CDR1 SQVTM and CDR2 ANQGSEA. Trimming removed 4 bases from V and 4 bases from J, with 10 bases in between. This CDR3 is 13 amino acids long.

This clonotype was seen many times. V is TRBV6-1 and J is TRBJ2-2, with 10 bases fitting TRBD1. The junction had 3 bases not matched to a gene; V was cut back by 3 bases and J by 5 bases. This CDR3 region has 15 residues. CDR1 MNHNS and CDR2 SASEGT come from the germline V gene. Here the CDR3 reads CASSDRDRGTGELFF. CDR3 sequence (DNA): TGTGCCAGCAGTGACCGGGACAGGGGAACCGGGGAGCTGTTTTTT.

The chain is built from TRBV10-3 and TRBJ1-5; D is ambiguous. V lost 2 bases and J lost 5, with 13 bases in between. Germline values: CDR1 ENHRY, CDR2 SYGVKD. The CDR3 extends over 15 amino acids. The CDR3 DNA follows: TGTGCCATCAGTGAGCATAGGGAGATCGATCAGCCCCAGCATTTT. As protein: CAISEHREIDQPQHF.